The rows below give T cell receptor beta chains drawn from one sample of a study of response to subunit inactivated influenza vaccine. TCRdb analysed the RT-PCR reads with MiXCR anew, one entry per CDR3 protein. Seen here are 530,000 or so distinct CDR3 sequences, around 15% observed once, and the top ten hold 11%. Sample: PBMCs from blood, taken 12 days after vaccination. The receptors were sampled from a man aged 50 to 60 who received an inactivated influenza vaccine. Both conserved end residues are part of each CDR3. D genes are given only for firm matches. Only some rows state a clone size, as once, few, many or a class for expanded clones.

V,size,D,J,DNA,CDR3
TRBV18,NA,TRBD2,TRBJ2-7,TGTGCCAGCTCACCACCGTTGACTAGCTACTCCTACGAGCAGTACTTC,CASSPPLTSYSYEQYF
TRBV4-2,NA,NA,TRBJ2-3,TGTGCCAGCAGCCAGGCCCCCGGAACCAGCACAGATACGCAGTATTTT,CASSQAPGTSTDTQYF
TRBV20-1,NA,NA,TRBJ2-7,TGCAGTGCCGCTTCTGGGCCTCACGAGCAGTACTTC,CSAASGPHEQYF
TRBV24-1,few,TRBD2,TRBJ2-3,TGTGCCACCAGTGATTCGTTTGCGGGGGGCACAGATACGCAGTATTTT,CATSDSFAGGTDTQYF
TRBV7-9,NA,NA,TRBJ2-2,TGTGCCAGCAGCACAGGACGAGGGGTCAACACCGGGGAGCTGTTTTTT,CASSTGRGVNTGELFF
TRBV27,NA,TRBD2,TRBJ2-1,TGTGCCAGCAGTTCCCTGAGTATCGTAGCGGGAGACAATGAGCAGTTCTTC,CASSSLSIVAGDNEQFF
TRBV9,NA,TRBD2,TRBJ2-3,TGTGCCAGCAGCGTAGTCGGCGGGGGGGCCTTGGATACGCAGTATTTT,CASSVVGGGALDTQYF
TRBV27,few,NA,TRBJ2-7,TGTGCCAGCACCAGAACAGGGGCTAGCGGCGAGCAGTACTTC,CASTRTGASGEQYF
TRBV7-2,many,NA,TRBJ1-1,TGTGCCAGCAGCTTATCGAGGGGGATGGAGAACACTGAAGCTTTCTTT,CASSLSRGMENTEAFF
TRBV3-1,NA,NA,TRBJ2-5,TGTGCCAGCAGCCAAGAATTTCGGGGGAAAGAGACCCAGTACTTC,CASSQEFRGKETQYF
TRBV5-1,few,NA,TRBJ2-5,TGCGCCAGCAGAAAGGCTACCCAAGAGACCCAGTACTTC,CASRKATQETQYF
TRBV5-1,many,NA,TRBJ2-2,TGCGCCAGCAGCTTATCAGCCGGGGAGCTGTTTTTT,CASSLSAGELFF
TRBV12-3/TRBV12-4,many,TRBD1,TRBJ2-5,TGTGCCAGCACGCTCGGGACAGGACGACAAGAGACCCAGTACTTC,CASTLGTGRQETQYF
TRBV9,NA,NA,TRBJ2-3,TGTGCCAGCAGCGTGAGCATGCAAGATACGCAGTATTTT,CASSVSMQDTQYF
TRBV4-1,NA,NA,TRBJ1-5,TGCGCCAGCAGCCAAGACGGGGCCGGGACTCAGCCCCAGCATTTT,CASSQDGAGTQPQHF
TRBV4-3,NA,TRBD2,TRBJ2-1,TGCGCCAGCAGCCAAGAAATCCGGGGGGCCTACAATGAGCAGTTCTTC,CASSQEIRGAYNEQFF
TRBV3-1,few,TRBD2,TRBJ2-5,TGTGCCAGCAGCTCTTGGGGAGCCGGGACTAGCGTGGTGGAGACCCAGTACTTC,CASSSWGAGTSVVETQYF
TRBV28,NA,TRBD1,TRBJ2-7,TGTGCCAGCAGGCGACAGGGGGGCTACGAGCAGTACTTC,CASRRQGGYEQYF
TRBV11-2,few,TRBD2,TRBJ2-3,TGTGCCAGCAGCTGGGAGGGGACTAGCGGGGGGGCCCTTACAGATACGCAGTATTTT,CASSWEGTSGGALTDTQYF
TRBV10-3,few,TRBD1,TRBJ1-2,TGTGCCATCAGCCCGACCGGGACAGACTATGGCTACACCTTC,CAISPTGTDYGYTF
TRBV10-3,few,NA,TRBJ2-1,TGTGCCATCAGCAAAAGCTCCTACAATGAGCAGTTCTTC,CAISKSSYNEQFF
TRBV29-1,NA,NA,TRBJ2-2,TGCAGCGTTGAGCCCGGCACCGGGGAGCTGTTTTTT,CSVEPGTGELFF
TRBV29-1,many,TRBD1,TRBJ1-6,TGCAGCGTTCAACACCCCGGGACAGCAAATAATTCACCCCTCCACTTT,CSVQHPGTANNSPLHF
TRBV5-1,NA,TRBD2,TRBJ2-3,TGCGCCAGCAGCGAACTGATTAGCGGGACCTACACAGATACGCAGTATTTT,CASSELISGTYTDTQYF
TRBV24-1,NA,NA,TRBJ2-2,TGTGCCTCTCAGGGGTCCGGGGAGCTGTTTTTT,CASQGSGELFF
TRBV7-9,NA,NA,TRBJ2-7,TGTGCCAGCAGCTTATCAGGGTACCTGAAGTACGAGCAGTACTTC,CASSLSGYLKYEQYF
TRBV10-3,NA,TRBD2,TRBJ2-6,TGTGCCATCAGCGGGACTAGCGGAATCTCTGGGGCCAACGTCCTGACTTTC,CAISGTSGISGANVLTF
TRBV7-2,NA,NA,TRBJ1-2,TGTGCCAGCAGGCGGGACCGAGAATATGGCTACACCTTC,CASRRDREYGYTF
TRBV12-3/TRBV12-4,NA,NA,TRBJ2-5,TGTGCCAGCAGTTTGAAGGCAGGGTGGCAAGAGACCCAGTACTTC,CASSLKAGWQETQYF
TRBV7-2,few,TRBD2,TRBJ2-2,TGTGCCAGCAGCCGGACGGGACTAGCGCTAAACACCGGGGAGCTGTTTTTT,CASSRTGLALNTGELFF
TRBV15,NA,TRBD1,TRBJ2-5,TGTGCCACCAGCAGGGGACAGGGTGGAGAGACCCAGTACTTC,CATSRGQGGETQYF
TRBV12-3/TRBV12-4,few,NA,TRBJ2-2,TGTGCCAGCAGTTTCCATCAAGGGACTTCCACCGGGGAGCTGTTTTTT,CASSFHQGTSTGELFF
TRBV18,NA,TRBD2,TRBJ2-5,TGTGCCAGCTGCGGGAGCTACCAAGAGACCCAGTACTTC,CASCGSYQETQYF
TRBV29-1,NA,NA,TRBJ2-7,TGCAGCGCGAAGGACCGGCCCTACGAGCAGTACTTC,CSAKDRPYEQYF
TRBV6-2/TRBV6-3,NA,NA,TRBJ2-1,TGTGCCAGCAGGGGTTTGAGGGAGACCTACAATGAGCAGTTCTTC,CASRGLRETYNEQFF
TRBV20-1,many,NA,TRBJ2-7,TGCAGTGCTAGAAGCGCTTACGAGCAGTACTTC,CSARSAYEQYF
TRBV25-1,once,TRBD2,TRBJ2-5,TGTGCCAGCAGTGATTGGGGGGGAGGAGAGACCCAGTACTTC,CASSDWGGGETQYF
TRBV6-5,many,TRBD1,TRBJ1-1,TGTGCCAGCAGTTACAGGACAGGTAACACTGAAGCTTTCTTT,CASSYRTGNTEAFF
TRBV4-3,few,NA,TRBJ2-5,TGCGCCAGCAGCCCCCGGTGGGGGGGGGCGAGAGAGACCCAGTACTTC,CASSPRWGGARETQYF
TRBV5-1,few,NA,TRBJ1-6,TGCGCCAGCAGCTTGGCCGGCGTGGGTTGGGATAATTCACCCCTCCACTTT,CASSLAGVGWDNSPLHF
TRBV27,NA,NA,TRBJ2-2,TGTGCCAGCCGGGGACTTTCGAACACCGGGGAGCTGTTTTTT,CASRGLSNTGELFF
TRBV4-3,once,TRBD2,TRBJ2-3,TGCGCCAGCAGCCAAGATTCCCTAGCGGGATCAGATACGCAGTATTTT,CASSQDSLAGSDTQYF
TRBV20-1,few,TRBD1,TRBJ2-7,TGCAGTGCTAGGAGGACAGGGCCTTTGGAGCAGTACTTC,CSARRTGPLEQYF
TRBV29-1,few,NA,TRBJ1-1,TGCAGCGTTGGACGGGGTTGGAACACTGAAGCTTTCTTT,CSVGRGWNTEAFF
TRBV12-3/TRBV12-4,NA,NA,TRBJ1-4,TGTGCCAGCAGTTTCGGGCCGCTCCAGGAAAAACTGTTTTTT,CASSFGPLQEKLFF
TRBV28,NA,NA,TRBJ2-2,TGTGCCAGCGGAGGCCCGGCGATCGGGGAGCTGTTTTTT,CASGGPAIGELFF
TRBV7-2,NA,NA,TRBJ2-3,TGTGCCAGCAGCTTAGGAGTACTAGGAAGAGATACGCAGTATTTT,CASSLGVLGRDTQYF
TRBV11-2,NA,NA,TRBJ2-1,TGTGCCAGCAGCTTAGATCCCCGGGGCGCCTACAATGAGCAGTTCTTC,CASSLDPRGAYNEQFF
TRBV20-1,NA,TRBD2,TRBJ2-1,TGCAGTGCTAGGTCTAGCGGGGTTGACCTTAGCTCCTACAATGAGCAGTTCTTC,CSARSSGVDLSSYNEQFF
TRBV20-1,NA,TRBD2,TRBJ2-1,TGCAGTGCTCTAGCGGGGGGCCCCTACAATGAGCAGTTCTTC,CSALAGGPYNEQFF